The text below deals with one T cell receptor beta chain. V lost 7 bases to trimming and J lost 10 bases; unmatched junction nucleotides: 8. The CDR3 totals 13 residues. The germline CDR1 and CDR2 sequences are SNHLY and FYNNEI. TCRdb's copy holds only in-frame clones and misses some; the assay was immunoSEQ multiplex PCR. This repertoire shows roughly 200,000 clones, approximately 90% found once; its top ten account for approximately 1.8%. The data belong to a study of control samples from healthy donors and cancer patients. V gene TRBV2 combines with J gene TRBJ1-4; 8 bases are a match to TRBD1. The sample comprised blood. This clonotype was obtained from a man aged 25 to 45 in good health. The CDR3: CASTGQAGGKLFF. CDR3 DNA: TGTGCCAGCACGGGACAGGCCGGAGGAAAACTGTTTTTT.